A single sample is the source of the 25 T cell receptor beta chains below, sequenced in a study of cytomegalovirus exposure and HLA in healthy donors. 13 Jbeta primers and 60 Vbeta primers were used for the PCR. Here immunoSEQ multiplex PCR was the method, and the copy in TCRdb shows in-frame clones only, minus some. The top ten clones hold more than 4% of a sample with fewer than 200,000 clones, about 75% of them seen once. Specimen: PBMCs. The receptor source for this set is a male donor in good health and CMV-seronegative.

The J gene is TRBJ1-2, the V gene TRBV28; 7 nucleotides agree with TRBD1. With 8 bases clipped from V and 7 bases from J, the junction kept 10 bases outside the gene matches. Germline V lookup: CDR1 MDHEN, CDR2 SYDVKM. The CDR3 spans 13 residues. CDR3 region: CASGAATGFGYTF. CDR3 nucleotide sequence: TGTGCCAGCGGCGCGGCGACAGGGTTTGGCTACACCTTC.

This chain joins TRBV25-1 and TRBJ1-2; possibly TRBD1 for D (5 bases). Per germline, CDR1 MGHDK and CDR2 SYGVNS. The CDR3 covers 16 residues. V was cut by 4 bases and J by 5 bases, with 20 bases left in between. This CDR3 reads CASSAPRAGWRYGYTF. In nucleotides, the CDR3 is TGTGCCAGCAGTGCACCCCGGGCAGGGTGGCGGTATGGCTACACCTTC.

The rearrangement uses TRBV7-2 and TRBJ2-5; 11 bases fit TRBD2. Germline V gene lookup returns CDR1 SGHTA and CDR2 FQGNSA. The CDR3 spans 15 residues. The V segment lost 10 bases and the J segment 4 bases; nucleotides outside the gene matches: 11. CDR3 residues: CATTVAGGPAETQYF. DNA for the CDR3: TGTGCCACCACGGTAGCGGGAGGGCCGGCAGAGACCCAGTACTTC. The full variable domain, rest sourced from reference TRBV7-2 and TRBJ2-5, is GAGVSQSPSNKVTEKGKDVELRCDPISGHTALYWYRQSLGQGLEFLIYFQGNSAPDKSGLPSDRFSAERTGGSVSTLTIQRTQQEDSAVYLCATTVAGGPAETQYFGPGTRLLVL.

This clone is categorized as medium-sized (0.01 to 0.1%). The CDR3, as DNA: TGTGCCAGCAGCTTAGGAGTTCAGGGGAGCACTGAAGCTTTCTTT. Translation gives CASSLGVQGSTEAFF. This chain joins TRBV7-6 and TRBJ1-1; a weak D match, TRBD1 (6 bases). Trimming took off 1 base at V and 4 bases at J, with 13 bases between the two ends. The CDR3 length is 15 residues. The germline gives CDR1 SGHVS, CDR2 FNYEAQ.

The chain combines TRBV5-6 with TRBJ1-2; D is perhaps TRBD1 (5 bases). The CDR3 consists of 13 residues. V lost 1 base, J lost 7 bases, and 11 bases lay in between. Germline V gene lookup returns CDR1 SGHDT and CDR2 YYEEEE. In DNA, the CDR3 is TGTGCCAGCAGCTTGCTAGGGGCCGGTGGCTACACCTTC. Translation gives CASSLLGAGGYTF.

The gene calls are TRBV2 and TRBJ2-1; 7 bases match TRBD2. Trimming removed 3 bases from V and 2 bases from J; junction bases left unmatched: 4. The germline V gene has CDR1 SNHLY and CDR2 FYNNEI. This CDR3 comprises 15 residues. The chain's CDR3 is CASSEASGTYNEQFF. CDR3 coding DNA: TGTGCCAGCAGTGAGGCTAGCGGAACCTACAATGAGCAGTTCTTC.

The chain carries TRBV29-1 and TRBJ2-7, with a tentative D call TRBD1 (7 bases). The CDR3 has 12 amino acids. The ends were cut back, 6 bases at V and 2 bases at J, with 11 bases in the middle. The germline CDR1 and CDR2 sequences are SQVTM and ANQGSEA. CDR3 sequence reads: CSVEGTAYEQYF. The CDR3 nucleotides are TGCAGCGTGGAGGGGACAGCCTACGAGCAGTACTTC.

The gene calls are TRBV5-1 and TRBJ2-3, with 7 nucleotides matching TRBD2. CDR1 SGHRS and CDR2 YFSETQ come from the germline V gene. V shed 0 bases and J 4 bases; nucleotides not matched to a gene: 8. This CDR3 region has 16 residues. The CDR3 bases are TGCGCCAGCAGCTTGGGGGGCGGGAGCTCCCCAGATACGCAGTATTTT. It translates to CASSLGGGSSPDTQYF.

This chain joins TRBV7-9 and TRBJ2-5; TRBD2 matches at 8 bases. Trimming removed 2 bases from V and 4 bases from J; junction bases left unmatched: 9. The CDR3 contains 16 residues. Germline V gene data show CDR1 as SEHNR and CDR2 as FQNEAQ (reference sequence). The CDR3 region has the DNA TGTGCCAGCAGCTTACGTATGGCTAGCGGGTCAGAGACCCAGTACTTC. This sequence encodes CASSLRMASGSETQYF. Based on the CDR3 plus reference TRBV7-9 and TRBJ2-5, the full variable domain is DTGVSQNPRHKITKRGQNVTFRCDPISEHNRLYWYRQTLGQGPEFLTYFQNEAQLEKSRLLSDRFSAERPKGSFSTLEIQRTEQGDSAMYLCASSLRMASGSETQYFGPGTRLLVL.

The chain employs TRBV7-3 and TRBJ2-4; D gene unclear. Trimming removed 4 bases at V and 6 bases at J, with 10 bases between. The germline gives CDR1 SGHTA, CDR2 FQGTGA. This CDR3 spans 13 amino acids. CDR3 sequence: CASSSPPGNIQYF. Written as DNA, the CDR3 is TGTGCCAGCAGCTCTCCCCCGGGAAACATTCAGTACTTC.

The table lists this clone with a few counts. This rearrangement joins TRBV5-1 to TRBJ2-5; 11 positions agree with TRBD2. CDR1 and CDR2 (germline): SGHRS, YFSETQ. Germline trimming cut 2 bases from V and 0 bases from J; bases unmatched to any gene: 6. The CDR3 spans 17 residues. The CDR3 here is CASSFPAGLADQETQYF. The CDR3 DNA reads as TGCGCCAGCAGCTTTCCCGCGGGACTAGCGGACCAAGAGACCCAGTACTTC.

The CDR3 spells CASSYSGGEETQYF. The CDR3 DNA reads TGTGCCAGCAGTTACTCGGGGGGGGAAGAGACCCAGTACTTC. V is TRBV6-5 and J is TRBJ2-5; 7 bases line up with TRBD2. J was trimmed by 3 bases and V by 0 bases; bases with no gene match: 1. CDR1 is MNHEY, CDR2 SVGAGI, per germline. The length of the CDR3 is 14 residues.

The chain recombines TRBV11-2 with TRBJ2-1, with 10 bases lining up with TRBD1. This CDR3 contains 15 residues. Germline assignment: CDR1 SGHAT and CDR2 FQNNGV. Trimming cost V 4 bases and J 9 bases; bases outside gene matches: 9. CDR3 residues: CASSSRDRGPVEQFF. CDR3 DNA: TGTGCCAGCAGCTCCCGGGACAGGGGACCCGTTGAGCAGTTCTTC.

The table lists this clone with a few counts. The chain links TRBV9 to TRBJ2-7; 13 bases agree with TRBD2. CDR1 is SGDLS, CDR2 YYNGEE, per germline. V was clipped by 3 bases and J by 2 bases; unmatched bases: 8. This CDR3 is 17 amino acids long. The CDR3 DNA reads TGTGCCAGCAGCGCAGGACTAGCGGGAGATGGCACCTACGAGCAGTACTTC. Translation gives CASSAGLAGDGTYEQYF.

The J gene is TRBJ2-2, the V gene TRBV6-1; 10 nucleotides line up with TRBD2. The germline V gene has CDR1 MNHNS and CDR2 SASEGT. The CDR3 length is 15 residues. V lost 9 bases, J lost 4 bases, and 8 bases stayed unmatched. The CDR3 bases are TGTGCCAGTAAGAGGACTAGCGGACTCACCGGGGAGCTGTTTTTT. Protein: CASKRTSGLTGELFF.

The chain is built from TRBV7-6 and TRBJ2-5, with D hard to call. CDR1 and CDR2 (germline): SGHVS, FNYEAQ. V was trimmed by 2 bases and J by 3 bases, leaving 10 bases between them. CDR3 length equals 14 residues. The CDR3 loop reads CASSLSAGKETQYF. CDR3 coding DNA: TGTGCCAGCAGCTTATCAGCAGGCAAAGAGACCCAGTACTTC.

In this sample, this clone turned up once. V and J are TRBV7-8 and TRBJ1-2, with D uncertain. V shed 1 base and J shed 0 bases, with 6 bases lying between them. Germline CDR1 SGHVS, CDR2 FQNEAQ. The CDR3 runs 14 residues. CDR3 in DNA: TGTGCCAGCAGCTTAGAGCTATCTAACTATGGCTACACCTTC. It codes for CASSLELSNYGYTF. The full variable domain, completed using reference TRBV7-8 and TRBJ1-2, is GAGVSQSPRYKVAKRGQDVALRCDPISGHVSLFWYQQALGQGPEFLTYFQNEAQLDKSGLPSDRFFAERPEGSVSTLKIQRTQQEDSAVYLCASSLELSNYGYTFGSGTRLTVV.

This chain uses TRBV28 with TRBJ2-7; D is unresolved. Germline CDR1 MDHEN, CDR2 SYDVKM. Trimming removed 6 bases at V and 4 bases at J, with 19 bases between. The CDR3 extends over 15 amino acids. CDR3 loop: CASSPRNSLKYEQYF. In DNA form, the CDR3 reads TGTGCCAGCAGCCCTCGGAACAGCTTAAAATACGAGCAGTACTTC.

This clone was counted a single time. The V call is TRBV9, the J call TRBJ2-2, with a tentative D call TRBD2 (5 bases). From germline, CDR1 is SGDLS and CDR2 YYNGEE. V lost 0 bases, J lost 6 bases, and 9 bases lay in between. This CDR3 region has 14 residues. CDR3 DNA: TGTGCCAGCAGCGTAGTTAGTAGCGCCGGGGAGCTGTTTTTT. Translation: CASSVVSSAGELFF. Complete variable domain (other parts from reference TRBV9 and TRBJ2-2): DSGVTQTPKHLITATGQRVTLRCSPRSGDLSVYWYQQSLDQGLQFLIQYYNGEERAKGNILERFSAQQFPDLHSELNLSSLELGDSALYFCASSVVSSAGELFFGEGSRLTVL.

The chain links TRBV18 to TRBJ1-5; D is uncertain. CDR3 length equals 15 residues. The germline V gene has CDR1 KGHSH and CDR2 LQKENI. The V and J ends lost 1 base and 5 bases respectively, with 12 bases between them. The CDR3 DNA reads as TGTGCCAGCTCACCACAGGGAGGTAAAGATCAGCCCCAGCATTTT. It codes for CASSPQGGKDQPQHF.

This clone was recorded only once. The chain couples TRBV9 to TRBJ2-3; 8 nucleotides match TRBD1. The CDR3 runs to 13 residues. The germline V gene encodes CDR1 SGDLS and CDR2 YYNGEE. V lost 6 bases and J lost 6; bases outside the gene matches: 6. CDR3 nucleotide sequence: TGTGCCAGCACGGACAGGGATCTTGATACGCAGTATTTT. Its protein product is CASTDRDLDTQYF.

The chain uses TRBV9 and TRBJ2-1; D call uncertain. V lost 4 bases to trimming and J lost 8 bases, with 13 bases between them. The germline CDR1 and CDR2 sequences are SGDLS and YYNGEE. The CDR3 spans 13 residues. CDR3 loop: CASSPRVLDEQFF. The CDR3 coding sequence is TGTGCCAGCAGCCCTCGGGTTTTGGATGAGCAGTTCTTC.

This clone is medium-sized (0.01 to 0.1%) within its sample. This chain links TRBV4-2 with TRBJ2-5, with 9 positions matching TRBD2. CDR1 LGHNA and CDR2 YNFKEQ come from the germline V gene. The V and J ends lost 0 bases and 1 base, in that order; junction bases with no gene match: 0. CDR3 length equals 15 residues. The CDR3 DNA reads TGTGCCAGCAGCCAAGAGCGGGGGGGCCAAGAGACCCAGTACTTC. This gives the protein CASSQERGGQETQYF.

V gene TRBV5-1 combines with J gene TRBJ1-6, with a possible D match to TRBD1 (6 bases). The CDR3 sequence is 16 residues long. Germline assignment: CDR1 SGHRS and CDR2 YFSETQ. Trimming cost V 2 bases and J 8 bases, with 17 bases left between them. The CDR3 loop reads CASSFRDTLADSPLHF. In DNA form, the CDR3 reads TGCGCCAGCAGCTTCCGGGACACGCTTGCAGATTCACCCCTCCACTTT.

The chain combines TRBV5-1 with TRBJ2-5; 10 bases agree with TRBD2. The CDR3 loop spans 15 amino acids. Germline assignment: CDR1 SGHRS and CDR2 YFSETQ. The trim removed 0 bases at V and 3 bases at J, leaving 2 bases unmatched. CDR3 coding DNA: TGCGCCAGCAGCTTGGCTAGCGGGGGAAAAGAGACCCAGTACTTC. The encoded protein is CASSLASGGKETQYF. Full variable domain (rest looked up from reference TRBV5-1 and TRBJ2-5): KAGVTQTPRYLIKTRGQQVTLSCSPISGHRSVSWYQQTPGQGLQFLFEYFSETQRNKGNFPGRFSGRQFSNSRSEMNVSTLELGDSALYLCASSLASGGKETQYFGPGTRLLVL.